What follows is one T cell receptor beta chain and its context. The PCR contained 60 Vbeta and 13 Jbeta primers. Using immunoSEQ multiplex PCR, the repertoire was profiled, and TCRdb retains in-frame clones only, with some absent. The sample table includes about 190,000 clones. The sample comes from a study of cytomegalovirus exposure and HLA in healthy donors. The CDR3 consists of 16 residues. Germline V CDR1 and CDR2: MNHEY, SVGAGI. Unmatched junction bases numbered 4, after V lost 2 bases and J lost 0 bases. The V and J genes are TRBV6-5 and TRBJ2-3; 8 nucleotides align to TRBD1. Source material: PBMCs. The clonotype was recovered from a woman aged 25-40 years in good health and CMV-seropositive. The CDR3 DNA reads TGTGCCAGCAGTTACAGGCAGGGGGCGAGCACAGATACGCAGTATTTT. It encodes CASSYRQGASTDTQYF.